The 18 T cell receptor beta chains given below trace back to one sample, sequenced in a study of blood T cell repertoires in COVID-19. Profiling relied on immunoSEQ multiplex PCR, and the TCRdb table lists in-frame clones only, not all of them. This table has about 140,000 clones, approximately 83% appearing once. Sequencing input: peripheral blood. The receptor set was obtained from a human donor in a cohort sampled during active COVID-19.

The chain carries TRBV9 and TRBJ2-1; TRBD2 agrees at 7 bases. From germline, CDR1 is SGDLS and CDR2 YYNGEE. The CDR3 is 18 residues long. V was clipped by 0 bases and J by 4 bases; unmatched bases: 13. DNA of the CDR3: TGTGCCAGCAGCGTAGGGGGGAGAGCGGGACGCTCATACAATGAGCAGTTCTTC. Translating it yields CASSVGGRAGRSYNEQFF.

The chain uses TRBV19 and TRBJ2-1; 7 bases map to TRBD1. Unmatched junction bases numbered 7, after V lost 7 bases and J lost 4 bases. Looked up from germline, CDR1 is LNHDA and CDR2 is SQIVND (reference sequence). The CDR3 length is 14 residues. The CDR3 is CASKTQGKYNEQFF. Here the CDR3 DNA reads TGTGCCAGTAAAACACAGGGGAAGTACAATGAGCAGTTCTTC.

This clone appeared a single time. Other DNA variants within this sample encode the same CDR3. The chain carries TRBV18 and TRBJ2-5; D is undetermined. The CDR3 length is 13 residues. Germline V gene sequence: CDR1 KGHSH, CDR2 LQKENI. V was cut by 4 bases and J by 1 base, with 7 bases left in between. CDR3 sequence: CASSRAVQETQYF. The DNA of the CDR3 is TGTGCCAGCTCACGGGCCGTCCAAGAGACCCAGTACTTC.

The V and J genes are TRBV5-1 and TRBJ2-3, with TRBD2 matching over 9 bases. V lost 4 bases to trimming and J lost 0 bases; unmatched junction nucleotides: 3. CDR1 is SGHRS, CDR2 YFSETQ, per germline. The CDR3 totals 15 residues. CDR3 in DNA: TGCGCCAGCAGCCGCGGGGGGGCTAGCACAGATACGCAGTATTTT. Its protein is CASSRGGASTDTQYF.

This rearrangement joins TRBV28 to TRBJ2-4; the D gene is possibly TRBD1 (5 bases). The CDR3 sequence is 15 residues long. Germline V gene lookup returns CDR1 MDHEN and CDR2 SYDVKM. Trimming pared 4 bases from V and 9 bases from J, leaving 19 bases between. The CDR3: CASSSAGSPQGIQYF. CDR3 bases: TGTGCCAGCAGTTCGGCCGGGTCCCCCCAGGGCATTCAGTACTTC.

The chain has TRBV7-2 and TRBJ1-1, with D maybe TRBD1 (5 bases). Looked up from germline, CDR1 is SGHTA and CDR2 is FQGNSA. V lost 1 base and J lost 4, with 16 bases in between. This CDR3 has 16 residues. The CDR3 here is CASSLGPGGTGTEAFF. CDR3 nucleotide sequence: TGTGCCAGCAGCTTAGGCCCGGGGGGGACGGGCACTGAAGCTTTCTTT.

This chain uses TRBV11-2 with TRBJ2-3; the D gene is possibly TRBD2 (6 bases). The CDR3 consists of 13 residues. V dropped 4 bases and J dropped 4 bases, with 9 bases sitting between them. Germline CDR1 SGHAT, CDR2 FQNNGV. The chain's CDR3 is CASSSLAADTQYF. The CDR3 coding sequence is TGTGCCAGCAGCTCTTTAGCGGCAGATACGCAGTATTTT.

This chain uses TRBV5-1 with TRBJ1-6, with D perhaps matching TRBD1 (5 bases). There are 13 residues in the CDR3. V was trimmed by 2 bases and J by 7 bases, leaving 7 bases between them. CDR1 SGHRS and CDR2 YFSETQ come from the germline V gene. Written as DNA, the CDR3 is TGCGCCAGCAGCTTCCAGGGAAATTCACCCCTCCACTTT. Protein product: CASSFQGNSPLHF.

The rearrangement uses TRBV30 and TRBJ2-2; D ambiguous. The CDR3 spans 14 residues. CDR1 is GTSNPN and CDR2 is SVGIG in the germline V gene (reference sequence). Trimming shortened V by 0 bases and J by 3 bases, and 8 bases separated the two germline ends. CDR3 in DNA: TGTGCCTGGAGTGTTGGGCTTGACACCGGGGAGCTGTTTTTT. Translation gives CAWSVGLDTGELFF.

The chain recombines TRBV3-1 (or the pseudogene TRBV3-2) with TRBJ2-7; no reliable D call. CDR1 LGHDT and CDR2 YNNKEL come from the germline V gene (reference sequence). Trimming stripped 0 bases from V and 6 bases from J, with 18 bases between. This CDR3 spans 16 amino acids. As DNA, the CDR3 is TGTGCCAGCAGCCAAGAGTATGGGCCCCTACCGAGCGAGCAGTACTTC. Protein sequence: CASSQEYGPLPSEQYF.

J is TRBJ2-5 and V is TRBV7-2; 13 nucleotides agree with TRBD2. Germline lookup yields CDR1 SGHTA and CDR2 FQGNSA. V shed 1 base, J shed 4 bases, and the junction held 6 bases outside the gene matches. CDR3 length: 17 amino acids. CDR3 protein: CASSLGLAGGQGETQYF. The CDR3 bases are TGTGCCAGCAGCTTAGGACTAGCGGGAGGTCAGGGAGAGACCCAGTACTTC.

The gene calls are TRBV23-1 and TRBJ2-7, with 9 bases lining up with TRBD1. TRBV23-1 is treated as an ORF (open reading frame) with a function not yet certain. V lost 0 bases and J lost 5; bases outside the gene matches: 11. This CDR3 has 17 amino acids. The CDR3 region has the DNA TGCGCCAGCAGTCAATCTTTGGGACAGGGAAACCCTGACGAGCAGTACTTC. Translating gives CASSQSLGQGNPDEQYF.

In its sample, this clone was seen once. The chain employs TRBV19 and TRBJ1-2; 7 nucleotides align to TRBD1. The germline V gene encodes CDR1 LNHDA and CDR2 SQIVND (reference sequence). The CDR3 runs 14 residues. J lost 7 bases, V lost 3 bases, and 8 bases had no gene match. This CDR3 reads CASSIDRVGVGYTF. DNA of the CDR3: TGTGCCAGTAGTATCGACAGGGTTGGGGTTGGCTACACCTTC.

The chain is built from TRBV27 and TRBJ1-1; D possibly corresponds to TRBD1 (5 bases). The CDR3 sequence is 14 residues long. V was shortened by 2 bases and J by 1 base, with 8 bases between the two germline ends. Germline CDR1 is MNHEY and CDR2 is SMNVEV (reference sequence). The CDR3 DNA follows: TGTGCCAGCAGTTTAGCTGGGGCGAACACTGAAGCTTTCTTT. Encoded protein: CASSLAGANTEAFF.

V and J are TRBV2 and TRBJ1-5; 8 bases are a match to TRBD1. Germline CDR1 reads SNHLY; CDR2 reads FYNNEI. The J segment lost 9 bases and the V segment lost 6 bases, leaving 13 bases of the junction unmatched. The CDR3 is made up of 15 amino acids. The CDR3 DNA is TGTGCCAGCAGCCTACAGACAGGGGCCGCGGGGCCCCAGCATTTT. As protein: CASSLQTGAAGPQHF. The full variable domain, completed using reference TRBV2 and TRBJ1-5, is EPEVTQTPSHQVTQMGQEVILRCVPISNHLYFYWYRQILGQKVEFLVSFYNNEISEKSEIFDDQFSVERPDGSNFTLKIRSTKLEDSAMYFCASSLQTGAAGPQHFGDGTRLSIL.

As DNA, the CDR3 is TGTGCCAGCAGCGATCGCAGGAACACAGATACGCAGTATTTT. This translates into CASSDRRNTDTQYF. V usage is TRBV7-9 and J usage is TRBJ2-3; D gene uncertain. V was shortened by 5 bases and J by 2 bases, with 11 bases between the two germline ends. The CDR3 runs 14 residues. Germline V lookup: CDR1 SEHNR, CDR2 FQNEAQ (reference sequence).

Here the CDR3 reads CASSLTLNTEAFF. The CDR3 DNA sequence: TGTGCCAGCAGCTTAACACTAAACACTGAAGCTTTCTTT. J is TRBJ1-1 and V is TRBV7-2; no reliable D call. The CDR3 has 13 amino acids. Trimming stripped 2 bases from V and 2 bases from J, with 6 bases between. From germline, CDR1 is SGHTA and CDR2 FQGNSA.

This chain joins TRBV5-1 and TRBJ2-1; 11 bases line up with TRBD2. This CDR3 comprises 17 residues. V lost 5 bases and J lost 0; bases outside the gene matches: 7. Germline CDR1 SGHRS, CDR2 YFSETQ. The DNA of the CDR3 is TGCGCCAGCAGACGACTAGCGGGAACCCTCTCCTACAATGAGCAGTTCTTC. Translating gives CASRRLAGTLSYNEQFF.